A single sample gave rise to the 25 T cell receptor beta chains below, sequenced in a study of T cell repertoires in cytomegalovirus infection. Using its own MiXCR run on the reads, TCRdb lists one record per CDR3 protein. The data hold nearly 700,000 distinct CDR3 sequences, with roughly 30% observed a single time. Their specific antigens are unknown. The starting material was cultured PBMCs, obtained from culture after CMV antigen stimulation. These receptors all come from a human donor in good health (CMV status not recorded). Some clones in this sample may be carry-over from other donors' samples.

CDR3 loop: CSVAQWTEAFF. As DNA, the CDR3 is TGCAGCGTTGCCCAATGGACTGAAGCTTTCTTT. The rearrangement joins TRBV29-1 to TRBJ1-1; no definite D call. CDR3 length: 11 residues. Trimming took off 4 bases at V and 5 bases at J, with 8 bases between the two ends. The germline gives CDR1 SQVTM, CDR2 ANQGSEA.

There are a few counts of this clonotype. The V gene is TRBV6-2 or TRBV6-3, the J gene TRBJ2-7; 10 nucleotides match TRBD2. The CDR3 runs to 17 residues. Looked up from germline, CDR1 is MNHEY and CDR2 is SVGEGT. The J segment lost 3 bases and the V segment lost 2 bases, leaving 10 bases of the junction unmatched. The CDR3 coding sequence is TGTGCCAGCAGTTACGCCGTCCCGGGACTAGCGAGCTACGAGCAGTACTTC. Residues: CASSYAVPGLASYEQYF.

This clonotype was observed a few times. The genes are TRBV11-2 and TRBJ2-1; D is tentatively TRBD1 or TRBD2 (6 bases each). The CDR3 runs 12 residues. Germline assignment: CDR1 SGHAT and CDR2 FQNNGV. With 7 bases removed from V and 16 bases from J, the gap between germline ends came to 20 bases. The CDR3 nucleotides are TGTGCCAGCAACTATAGGGGGGATTTTCAATTCTTC. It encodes CASNYRGDFQFF.

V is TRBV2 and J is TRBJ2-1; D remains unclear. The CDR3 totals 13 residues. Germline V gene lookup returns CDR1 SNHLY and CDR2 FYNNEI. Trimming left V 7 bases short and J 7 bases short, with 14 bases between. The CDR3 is CASTASRWNEQFF. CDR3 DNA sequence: TGTGCCAGCACGGCCTCTAGGTGGAATGAGCAGTTCTTC.

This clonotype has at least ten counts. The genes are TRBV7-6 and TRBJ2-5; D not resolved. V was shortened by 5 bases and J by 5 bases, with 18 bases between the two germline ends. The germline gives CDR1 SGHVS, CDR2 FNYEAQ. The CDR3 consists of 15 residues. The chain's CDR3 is CASSEDRSWRETQYF. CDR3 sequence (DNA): TGTGCCAGCAGCGAAGATAGGTCGTGGCGTGAGACCCAGTACTTC.

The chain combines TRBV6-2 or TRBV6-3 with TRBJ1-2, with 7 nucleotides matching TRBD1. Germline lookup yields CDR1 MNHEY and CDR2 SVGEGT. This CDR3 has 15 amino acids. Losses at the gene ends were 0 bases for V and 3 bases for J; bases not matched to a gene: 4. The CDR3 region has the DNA TGTGCCAGCAGTTACTCGAGGGGGACAGACTATGGCTACACCTTC. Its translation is CASSYSRGTDYGYTF.

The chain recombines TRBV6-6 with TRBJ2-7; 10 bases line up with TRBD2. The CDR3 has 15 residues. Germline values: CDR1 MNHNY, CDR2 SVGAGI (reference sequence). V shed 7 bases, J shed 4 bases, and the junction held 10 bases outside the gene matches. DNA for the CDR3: TGTGCCAGCACTGCAGCGGGGGGGCTCGGGTACGAGCAGTACTTC. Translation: CASTAAGGLGYEQYF.

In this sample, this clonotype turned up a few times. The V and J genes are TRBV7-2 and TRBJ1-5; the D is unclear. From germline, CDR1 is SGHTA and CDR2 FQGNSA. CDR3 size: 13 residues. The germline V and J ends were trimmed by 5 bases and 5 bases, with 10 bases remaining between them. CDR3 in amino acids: CASSLAPYQPQHF. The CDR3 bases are TGTGCCAGCAGCCTCGCCCCATATCAGCCCCAGCATTTT.

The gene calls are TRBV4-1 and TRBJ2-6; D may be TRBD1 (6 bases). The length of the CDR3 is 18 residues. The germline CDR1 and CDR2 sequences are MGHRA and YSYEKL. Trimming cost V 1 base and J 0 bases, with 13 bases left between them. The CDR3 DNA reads TGCGCCAGCAGCCAAGTGGTAGGCAGGGGCTCTGGGGCCAACGTCCTGACTTTC. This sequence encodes CASSQVVGRGSGANVLTF.

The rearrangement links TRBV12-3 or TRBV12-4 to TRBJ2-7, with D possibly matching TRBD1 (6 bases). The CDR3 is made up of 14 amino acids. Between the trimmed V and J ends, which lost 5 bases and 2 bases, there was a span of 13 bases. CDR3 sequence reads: CASSPGTLTYEQYF. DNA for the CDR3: TGTGCCAGCAGTCCGGGGACACTTACCTACGAGCAGTACTTC.

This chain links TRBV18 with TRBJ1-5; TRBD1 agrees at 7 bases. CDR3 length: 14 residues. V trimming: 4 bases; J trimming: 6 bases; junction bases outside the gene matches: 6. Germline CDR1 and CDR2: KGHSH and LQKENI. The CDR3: CASSRTTGSQPQHF. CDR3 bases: TGTGCCAGCTCACGAACGACAGGGAGTCAGCCCCAGCATTTT.

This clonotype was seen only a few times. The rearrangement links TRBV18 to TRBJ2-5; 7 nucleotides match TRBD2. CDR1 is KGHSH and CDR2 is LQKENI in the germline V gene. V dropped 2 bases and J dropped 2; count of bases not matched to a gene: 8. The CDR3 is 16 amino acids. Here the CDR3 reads CASSPRAGDRQETQYF. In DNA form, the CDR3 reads TGTGCCAGCTCACCAAGGGCGGGAGACCGGCAAGAGACCCAGTACTTC.

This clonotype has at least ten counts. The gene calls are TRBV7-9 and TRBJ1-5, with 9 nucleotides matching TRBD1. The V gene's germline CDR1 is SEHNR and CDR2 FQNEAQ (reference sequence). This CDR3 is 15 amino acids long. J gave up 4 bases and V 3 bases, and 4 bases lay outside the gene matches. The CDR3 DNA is TGTGCCAGCAGCTTCGGGGACAGGGATAATCAGCCCCAGCATTTT. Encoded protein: CASSFGDRDNQPQHF.

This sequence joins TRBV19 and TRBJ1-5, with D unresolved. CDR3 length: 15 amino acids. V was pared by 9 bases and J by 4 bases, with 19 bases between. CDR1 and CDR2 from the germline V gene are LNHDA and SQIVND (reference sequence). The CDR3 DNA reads TGTGCCAGCCAGAAAGACCTCGCTTCGAATCAGCCCCAGCATTTT. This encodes CASQKDLASNQPQHF.

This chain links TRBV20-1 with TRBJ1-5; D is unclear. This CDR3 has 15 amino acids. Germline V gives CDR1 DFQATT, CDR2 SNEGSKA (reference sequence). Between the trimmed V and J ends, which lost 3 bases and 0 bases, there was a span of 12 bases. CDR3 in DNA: TGCAGTGCTAGTCCCCCGCTTTATAGCAATCAGCCCCAGCATTTT. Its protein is CSASPPLYSNQPQHF.

Written as DNA, the CDR3 is TGTGCCAGCAGCAAGGGGGCGTTTGATACGCAGTATTTT. Protein: CASSKGAFDTQYF. This sequence joins TRBV7-8 and TRBJ2-3; TRBD1 agrees at 7 bases. The germline gives CDR1 SGHVS, CDR2 FQNEAQ. CDR3 length equals 13 residues. J gave up 6 bases and V 5 bases, and 5 bases lay outside the gene matches.

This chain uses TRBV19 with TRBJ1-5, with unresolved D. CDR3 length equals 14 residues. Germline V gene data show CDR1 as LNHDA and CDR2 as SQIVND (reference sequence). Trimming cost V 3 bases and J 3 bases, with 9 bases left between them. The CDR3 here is CASSIPSINQPQHF. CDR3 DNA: TGTGCCAGTAGTATTCCCTCCATCAATCAGCCCCAGCATTTT.

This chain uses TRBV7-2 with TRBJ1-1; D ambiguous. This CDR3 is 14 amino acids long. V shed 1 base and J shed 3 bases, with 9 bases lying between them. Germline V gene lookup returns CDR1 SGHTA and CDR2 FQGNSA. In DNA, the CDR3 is TGTGCCAGCAGCTTAGGTGTGGGCTACACTGAAGCTTTCTTT. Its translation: CASSLGVGYTEAFF.

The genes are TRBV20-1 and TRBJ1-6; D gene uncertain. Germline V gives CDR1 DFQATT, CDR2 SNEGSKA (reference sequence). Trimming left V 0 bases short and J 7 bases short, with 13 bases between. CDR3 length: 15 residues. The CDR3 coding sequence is TGCAGTGCTAGAGATGGACGAGTCGACAATTCACCCCTCCACTTT. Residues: CSARDGRVDNSPLHF.

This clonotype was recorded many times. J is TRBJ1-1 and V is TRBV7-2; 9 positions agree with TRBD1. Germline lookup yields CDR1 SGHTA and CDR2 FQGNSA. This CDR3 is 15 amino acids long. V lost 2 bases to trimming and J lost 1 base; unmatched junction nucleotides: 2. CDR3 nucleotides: TGTGCCAGCAGCTTACGGGGACAGGGGAACACTGAAGCTTTCTTT. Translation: CASSLRGQGNTEAFF.

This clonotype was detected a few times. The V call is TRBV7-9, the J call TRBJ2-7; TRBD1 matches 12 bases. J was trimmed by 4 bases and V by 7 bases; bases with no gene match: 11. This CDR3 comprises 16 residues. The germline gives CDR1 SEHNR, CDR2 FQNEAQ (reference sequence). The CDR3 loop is CASTQRGQGAFYEQYF. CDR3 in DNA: TGTGCCAGCACCCAAAGGGGACAGGGGGCATTTTACGAGCAGTACTTC.

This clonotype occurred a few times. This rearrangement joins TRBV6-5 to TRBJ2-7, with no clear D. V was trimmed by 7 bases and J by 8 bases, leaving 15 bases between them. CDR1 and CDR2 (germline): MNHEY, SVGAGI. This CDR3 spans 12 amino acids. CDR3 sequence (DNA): TGTGCCAGCACCGATACGGTGTTCAAGCAGTACTTC. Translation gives CASTDTVFKQYF.

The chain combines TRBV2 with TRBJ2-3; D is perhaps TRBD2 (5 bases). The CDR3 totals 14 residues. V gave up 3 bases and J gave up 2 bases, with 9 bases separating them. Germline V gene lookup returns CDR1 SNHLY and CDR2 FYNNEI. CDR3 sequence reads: CASSEAGYTDTQYF. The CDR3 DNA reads TGTGCCAGCAGTGAGGCGGGCTACACAGATACGCAGTATTTT.

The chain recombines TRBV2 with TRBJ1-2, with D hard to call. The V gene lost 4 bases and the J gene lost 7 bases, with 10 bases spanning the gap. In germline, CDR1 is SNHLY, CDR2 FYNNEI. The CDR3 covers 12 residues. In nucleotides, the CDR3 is TGTGCCAGCAGTGTCGTTTTTGGTGGCTACACCTTC. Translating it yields CASSVVFGGYTF. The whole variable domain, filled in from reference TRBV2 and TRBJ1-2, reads EPEVTQTPSHQVTQMGQEVILRCVPISNHLYFYWYRQILGQKVEFLVSFYNNEISEKSEIFDDQFSVERPDGSNFTLKIRSTKLEDSAMYFCASSVVFGGYTFGSGTRLTVV.

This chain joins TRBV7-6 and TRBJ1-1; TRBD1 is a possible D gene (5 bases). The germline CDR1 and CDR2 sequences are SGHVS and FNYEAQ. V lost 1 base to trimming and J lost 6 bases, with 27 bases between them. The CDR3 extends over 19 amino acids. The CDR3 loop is CASSLVFIREGTVGAEAFF. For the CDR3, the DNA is TGTGCCAGCAGCTTAGTTTTCATACGGGAGGGGACGGTTGGCGCTGAAGCTTTCTTT.